What follows are 32 T cell receptor beta chains derived from one specimen sequenced in a study of T-cell reconstitution after alpha-beta-depleted transplantation in children. The authors prepared the TCRbeta library with unique molecular identifiers. TCRdb re-analysed the PCR reads in MiXCR, keeping a single row per CDR3 protein. The sample shows 100,000 or so distinct CDR3 sequences, roughly 7.6% of them seen only once. Material: PBMCs, obtained before TCRalphabeta/CD19-depleted stem cell transplant. All receptors derive from a boy under 10 years old with acute lymphoblastic leukemia, due to receive a stem cell transplant.

This clonotype came up many times. This chain joins TRBV5-1 and TRBJ2-2, with D perhaps matching TRBD2 (5 bases). V lost 3 bases, J lost 9 bases, and 12 bases lay in between. This CDR3 has 13 amino acids. CDR1 SGHRS and CDR2 YFSETQ come from the germline V gene. The CDR3 DNA reads TGCGCCAGCAGCTATGACGCCGGGAGGGAGCTGTTTTTT. It codes for CASSYDAGRELFF.

This clonotype was recorded at least ten times. This chain links TRBV7-9 with TRBJ2-5; no clear D. The germline gives CDR1 SEHNR, CDR2 FQNEAQ (reference sequence). Trimming pared 5 bases from V and 4 bases from J, leaving 8 bases between. The CDR3 has 12 amino acids. CDR3 bases: TGTGCCAGCAGCCTGCGTGTAGAGACCCAGTACTTC. This gives the protein CASSLRVETQYF. The whole variable domain, filled in from reference TRBV7-9 and TRBJ2-5, reads DTGVSQNPRHKITKRGQNVTFRCDPISEHNRLYWYRQTLGQGPEFLTYFQNEAQLEKSRLLSDRFSAERPKGSFSTLEIQRTEQGDSAMYLCASSLRVETQYFGPGTRLLVL.

The chain is built from TRBV19 and TRBJ1-2; 7 nucleotides agree with TRBD1. Germline CDR1 LNHDA, CDR2 SQIVND (reference sequence). J was trimmed by 4 bases and V by 6 bases; bases with no gene match: 8. This CDR3 is 14 amino acids long. CDR3 nucleotide sequence: TGTGCCAGTAGGGTCGGCAGGGGGACCTATGGCTACACCTTC. Its translation is CASRVGRGTYGYTF.

This clonotype was observed a handful of times. The chain carries TRBV29-1 and TRBJ2-7, with TRBD1 matching over 9 bases. Germline assignment: CDR1 SQVTM and CDR2 ANQGSEA. Trimming took 5 bases from V and 3 from J; bases not matched to a gene: 8. This CDR3 has 14 residues. This CDR3 reads CSVRGTGLNYEQYF. The CDR3 DNA follows: TGCAGCGTTAGGGGGACAGGGTTGAACTACGAGCAGTACTTC.

The rearrangement joins TRBV7-3 to TRBJ2-1; D remains ambiguous. Trimming removed 0 bases from V and 8 bases from J, with 11 bases in between. The CDR3 consists of 14 residues. The germline CDR1 and CDR2 sequences are SGHTA and FQGTGA. Here the CDR3 reads CASSLTSNWDEQFF. CDR3 nucleotides: TGTGCCAGCAGCTTAACCTCTAACTGGGATGAGCAGTTCTTC.

This clonotype has a handful of counts. J is TRBJ1-4 and V is TRBV5-1; weak D call: TRBD1 (5 bases). Germline V gene data show CDR1 as SGHRS and CDR2 as YFSETQ. The CDR3 is made up of 13 amino acids. The V end lost 7 bases, the J end lost 3 bases, and 10 bases lay between the germline ends. CDR3 coding DNA: TGCGCCAGCGGACGGGACCCTAATGAAAAACTGTTTTTT. It codes for CASGRDPNEKLFF.

The gene calls are TRBV7-2 and TRBJ1-2; no firm D call. CDR3 length: 13 amino acids. V shed 5 bases and J shed 5 bases, with 12 bases lying between them. From germline, CDR1 is SGHTA and CDR2 FQGNSA. CDR3 protein: CASSPDTTYGYTF. The CDR3 DNA is TGTGCCAGCAGCCCCGACACAACTTATGGCTACACCTTC.

This clonotype has a count of ten or more. The chain joins TRBV11-2 to TRBJ1-1; 7 bases match TRBD1. Trimming cost V 4 bases and J 0 bases; bases outside gene matches: 2. The CDR3 spans 14 residues. Germline loops: CDR1 SGHAT, CDR2 FQNNGV. The CDR3: CASSWGQLNTEAFF. The DNA for the CDR3 is TGTGCCAGCAGCTGGGGACAGCTGAACACTGAAGCTTTCTTT.

This clonotype was recorded many times. CDR3 DNA: TGCGCCAGCAGCTTAGACAGGGGAAGCTACACCTTC. This sequence encodes CASSLDRGSYTF. This chain joins TRBV5-1 and TRBJ1-2; 8 bases align to TRBD1. Germline V lookup: CDR1 SGHRS, CDR2 YFSETQ. V gave up 2 bases and J gave up 9 bases; unmatched junction bases: 3. The CDR3 is 12 residues long.

In its sample, this clonotype was seen many times. The J gene is TRBJ1-5, the V gene TRBV6-4; D is perhaps TRBD1 (5 bases). The length of the CDR3 is 13 residues. Deletions cut 6 bases from V and 2 bases from J, with 8 bases between. Germline CDR1 is MRHNA and CDR2 is SNTAGT. The DNA of the CDR3 is TGTGCCAGCAGCCGGGACGGCAATCAGCCCCAGCATTTT. Translating it yields CASSRDGNQPQHF.

This clonotype was found many times. The chain combines TRBV20-1 with TRBJ2-5, with TRBD2 matching over 9 bases. CDR1 and CDR2 (germline): DFQATT, SNEGSKA (reference sequence). With 6 bases clipped from V and 3 bases from J, the junction kept 5 bases outside the gene matches. The CDR3 contains 13 residues. CDR3 sequence reads: CSAPPSGEETQYF. Written as DNA, the CDR3 is TGCAGTGCCCCCCCTAGCGGGGAAGAGACCCAGTACTTC.

In its sample, this clonotype was seen a few times. The chain carries TRBV7-7 and TRBJ2-5; 9 bases are a match to TRBD2. The J segment lost 5 bases and the V segment lost 5 bases, leaving 3 bases of the junction unmatched. This CDR3 spans 13 amino acids. Germline V gives CDR1 SSHAT, CDR2 FNYEAQ (reference sequence). The CDR3 DNA follows: TGTGCCAGCAGCGGACTAGCGATCGAGACCCAGTACTTC. The encoded protein is CASSGLAIETQYF.

The chain couples TRBV5-8 to TRBJ1-5; D is perhaps TRBD1 (6 bases). V gave up 3 bases and J gave up 2 bases, with 9 bases separating them. Germline V lookup: CDR1 SGHTS, CDR2 YDEGEE. This CDR3 is 14 amino acids long. Here the CDR3 reads CASSSRQGNQPQHF. In nucleotides, the CDR3 is TGTGCCAGCAGCTCTAGACAGGGCAATCAGCCCCAGCATTTT.

This clonotype turned up a few times. This chain joins TRBV27 and TRBJ2-2; TRBD2 might be the D (6 bases). The CDR3 extends over 15 amino acids. V lost 5 bases to trimming and J lost 4 bases, with 14 bases between them. Germline assignment: CDR1 MNHEY and CDR2 SMNVEV (reference sequence). CDR3 loop: CASSDRAGSTGELFF. As DNA, the CDR3 is TGTGCCAGCAGTGACCGGGCGGGATCCACCGGGGAGCTGTTTTTT.

This clonotype showed up just a few times. The CDR3: CASSFLLDTEAFF. The DNA for the CDR3 is TGTGCCAGCAGCTTTCTCTTAGACACTGAAGCTTTCTTT. The chain employs TRBV7-2 and TRBJ1-1; no reliable D call. Germline loops: CDR1 SGHTA, CDR2 FQGNSA. This CDR3 comprises 13 residues. V lost 3 bases to trimming and J lost 3 bases, with 8 bases between them.

This clonotype was counted at least ten times. The chain joins TRBV7-2 to TRBJ2-5; either TRBD1 or TRBD2 may supply D (5 bases each). Trimming stripped 1 base from V and 9 bases from J, with 12 bases between. From germline, CDR1 is SGHTA and CDR2 FQGNSA. The CDR3 consists of 13 residues. The CDR3 is CASSLDGRGAQYF. The CDR3 coding sequence is TGTGCCAGCAGCTTAGATGGAAGAGGGGCCCAGTACTTC.

This clonotype was counted ten times or more. DNA for the CDR3: TGTGCCAGCAGTTTTGGGGACGGCACCTACAATGAGCAGTTCTTC. Translating it yields CASSFGDGTYNEQFF. The rearrangement joins TRBV28 to TRBJ2-1; D could derive from TRBD1 or TRBD2 (5 bases each). Germline V gives CDR1 MDHEN, CDR2 SYDVKM. V lost 3 bases and J 2 bases, leaving 11 bases between the germline ends. The CDR3 consists of 15 residues.

At least ten counts were recorded for this clonotype. V gene TRBV12-3 or TRBV12-4 combines with J gene TRBJ2-7; 8 bases align to TRBD1. The CDR3 runs to 14 residues. V lost 6 bases to trimming and J lost 9 bases; unmatched junction nucleotides: 13. The CDR3 region is CASSSRTGLRVQYF. For the CDR3, the DNA is TGTGCCAGCAGCTCTCGGACAGGGTTAAGAGTGCAGTACTTC.

This clonotype has ten or more counts. The rearrangement uses TRBV20-1 and TRBJ2-3; tentative D call: TRBD2 (7 bases). The V end lost 3 bases, the J end lost 5 bases, and 18 bases lay between the germline ends. Germline V gene sequence: CDR1 DFQATT, CDR2 SNEGSKA (reference sequence). CDR3 length: 15 amino acids. The CDR3 is CSASEGGASIDTQYF. The CDR3 DNA is TGCAGTGCTAGCGAGGGGGGGGCCAGTATAGATACGCAGTATTTT.

This clonotype occurred a few times. CDR3 amino acids: CASSLSGAGDEKLFF. CDR3 sequence (DNA): TGTGCCAGTAGCCTCTCAGGGGCGGGAGATGAAAAACTGTTTTTT. J is TRBJ1-4 and V is TRBV19; a possible D gene is TRBD1 (6 bases). Per the germline V gene, CDR1 is LNHDA and CDR2 is SQIVND (reference sequence). The ends were cut back, 6 bases at V and 6 bases at J, with 17 bases in the middle. CDR3 length: 15 amino acids.

The chain joins TRBV9 to TRBJ2-7, with D unresolved. Germline-derived CDR1 and CDR2 are SGDLS and YYNGEE. With 0 bases removed from V and 1 base from J, the gap between germline ends came to 5 bases. The CDR3 consists of 13 residues. CDR3 loop: CASSVGESYEQYF. In nucleotides, the CDR3 is TGTGCCAGCAGCGTAGGGGAATCCTACGAGCAGTACTTC.

This clonotype was recorded a few times. The chain couples TRBV6-2 or TRBV6-3 to TRBJ1-2; no clear D gene. Germline lookup yields CDR1 MNHEY and CDR2 SVGEGT. CDR3 length equals 12 residues. Trimming stripped 5 bases from V and 7 bases from J, with 11 bases between. The DNA for the CDR3 is TGTGCCAGCAGTGTAGGCAGGAGTGGCTACACCTTC. Its translation: CASSVGRSGYTF.

This clonotype was seen more than once but under ten times. V is TRBV4-3 and J is TRBJ2-2; the D call may be TRBD1 or TRBD2 (5 bases each). Germline V lookup: CDR1 LGHNA, CDR2 YSLEER. Between the trimmed V and J ends, which lost 0 bases and 3 bases, there was a span of 11 bases. The CDR3 contains 16 residues. The CDR3 loop reads CASSQDEGLYTGELFF. CDR3 coding DNA: TGCGCCAGCAGCCAAGATGAGGGGTTATACACCGGGGAGCTGTTTTTT.

This clonotype has a count of ten or more. The CDR3 spells CSARVGRLDYNEQFF. CDR3 bases: TGCAGTGCTAGAGTGGGACGGCTGGACTACAATGAGCAGTTCTTC. The chain uses TRBV20-1 and TRBJ2-1, with D tentatively TRBD1 or TRBD2 (5 bases each). The V end lost 1 base, the J end lost 3 bases, and 13 bases lay between the germline ends. The CDR3 consists of 15 residues. In germline, CDR1 is DFQATT, CDR2 SNEGSKA (reference sequence).

The V gene is TRBV2, the J gene TRBJ2-1; 10 bases match TRBD1. Germline V gene lookup returns CDR1 SNHLY and CDR2 FYNNEI. V gave up 4 bases and J gave up 5 bases; unmatched junction bases: 2. The CDR3 runs to 14 residues. The CDR3 nucleotides read TGTGCCAGCAGTGTGGGACAGGGGCACAATGAGCAGTTCTTC. It codes for CASSVGQGHNEQFF.

This clonotype was counted between two and nine times. V is TRBV3-1 and J is TRBJ2-6; the D is unclear. The CDR3 spans 11 residues. Per the germline V gene, CDR1 is LGHDT and CDR2 is YNNKEL (reference sequence). Deletions cut 6 bases from V and 12 bases from J, with 9 bases between. The CDR3 coding sequence is TGTGCCAGCAGTTCTGCCGGCGTCCTGACTTTC. It codes for CASSSAGVLTF.

This clonotype has only a few counts. This sequence joins TRBV20-1 and TRBJ2-3; 10 nucleotides agree with TRBD2. From germline, CDR1 is DFQATT and CDR2 SNEGSKA (reference sequence). The CDR3 length is 17 residues. Losses at the gene ends were 3 bases for V and 0 bases for J; bases not matched to a gene: 9. DNA for the CDR3: TGCAGTGCTAGCGTCCTAGCGGGGGCCTCTAGCACAGATACGCAGTATTTT. This sequence encodes CSASVLAGASSTDTQYF.

This clonotype was seen more than once but under ten times. The V call is TRBV2, the J call TRBJ2-7; tentatively, D is TRBD1 (6 bases). This CDR3 contains 12 residues. Trimming removed 6 bases at V and 3 bases at J, with 9 bases between. CDR1 is SNHLY, CDR2 FYNNEI, per germline. The CDR3 sequence is CASRLQGYEQYF. CDR3 DNA: TGTGCCAGCAGGTTACAGGGCTACGAGCAGTACTTC.

This clonotype was observed many times. The chain employs TRBV3-1 and TRBJ2-1; D remains ambiguous. Germline V CDR1 and CDR2: LGHDT, YNNKEL (reference sequence). This CDR3 has 13 amino acids. Between the trimmed V and J ends, which lost 1 base and 5 bases, there was a span of 6 bases. In nucleotides, the CDR3 is TGTGCCAGCAGCCAAGTAGTGAACAATGAGCAGTTCTTC. It codes for CASSQVVNNEQFF.

This chain connects TRBV5-1 to TRBJ1-3, with 7 bases fitting TRBD1. CDR1 is SGHRS, CDR2 YFSETQ, per germline. The J segment lost 4 bases and the V segment lost 4 bases, leaving 11 bases of the junction unmatched. The CDR3 contains 16 residues. CDR3 bases: TGCGCCAGCAGCCCACTCACGACAGGGACCGGAAACACCATATATTTT. Amino acids: CASSPLTTGTGNTIYF. Full variable domain (outside the CDR3, taken from reference TRBV5-1 and TRBJ1-3): KAGVTQTPRYLIKTRGQQVTLSCSPISGHRSVSWYQQTPGQGLQFLFEYFSETQRNKGNFPGRFSGRQFSNSRSEMNVSTLELGDSALYLCASSPLTTGTGNTIYFGEGSWLTVV.

This clonotype showed up many times. The chain joins TRBV6-1 to TRBJ2-7; D call uncertain. The V and J ends lost 2 bases and 4 bases respectively, with 9 bases between them. The CDR3 sequence is 13 residues long. Germline assignment: CDR1 MNHNS and CDR2 SASEGT. The CDR3 spells CASSEPRVYEQYF. The CDR3 DNA reads as TGTGCCAGCAGTGAACCTCGAGTTTACGAGCAGTACTTC.

This clonotype was seen many times. The chain uses TRBV19 and TRBJ1-6; D is undetermined. The V end was cut by 3 bases, the J end by 7 bases, with 7 bases between. The CDR3 contains 13 residues. Germline values: CDR1 LNHDA, CDR2 SQIVND (reference sequence). The CDR3 protein is CASSIGLNSPLHF. The CDR3 nucleotides read TGTGCCAGTAGTATTGGCCTAAATTCACCCCTCCACTTT. The variable domain in full, completed from reference TRBV19 and TRBJ1-6, reads DGGITQSPKYLFRKEGQNVTLSCEQNLNHDAMYWYRQDPGQGLRLIYYSQIVNDFQKGDIAEGYSVSREKKESFPLTVTSAQKNPTAFYLCASSIGLNSPLHFGNGTRLTVT.